A selection of T cell receptor beta chains follows, all from one sample in a study of shared clonotypes between healthy human individuals. Some clones are missing from TCRdb's copy, which holds only in-frame ones; the method was immunoSEQ multiplex PCR. The data hold 500,000 or so clones, with about 96% observed a single time. Input material: naive CD4+ T cells sorted from blood. The receptors derive from a woman aged 25 to 39 in good health. CDR3s include the opening cysteine and the closing phenylalanine or tryptophan. A D gene is named only where the DNA matches it firmly. Some rows have no size entry. The others give once, few or many, or a class for an expanded clone.

TRBV18,.,.,TRBJ1-5,TGTGCCAGCTCCCTTATTAAGGGGAGCAATCAGCCCCAGCATTTT,CASSLIKGSNQPQHF
TRBV20-1,.,.,TRBJ2-7,TGCAGTGCTAGGATCGCCTACGAGCAGTACTTC,CSARIAYEQYF
TRBV7-3,.,.,TRBJ2-3,TGTGCCAGCAGCTCCCCTGGGGCAGATACGCAGTATTTT,CASSSPGADTQYF
TRBV28,TRBD1,.,TRBJ2-7,TGTGCCAGCAGTCGGGACAGTCCCTACGAGCAGTACTTC,CASSRDSPYEQYF
TRBV5-6,.,.,TRBJ2-6,TGTGCCAGCAGCTTGGTGCTACTACGGAACGTCCTGACTTTC,CASSLVLLRNVLTF
TRBV7-9,.,.,TRBJ1-5,TGTGCCAGTACTGGGGGTCCAGATCAGCCCCAGCATTTT,CASTGGPDQPQHF
TRBV7-9,TRBD2,.,TRBJ2-5,TGTGCCAGCAGCATAGCGGGACTAGCGGAGACCCAGTACTTC,CASSIAGLAETQYF
TRBV11-2,TRBD2,.,TRBJ2-2,TGTGCCAGCAGGTCTAGCGGGCGAACGCGAAGCACCGGGGAGCTGTTTTTT,CASRSSGRTRSTGELFF
TRBV2,.,.,TRBJ1-1,TGTGCCAGCAGGGGAACAGTGGACCCGAACACTGAAGCTTTCTTT,CASRGTVDPNTEAFF
TRBV6-1,TRBD1,.,TRBJ1-2,TGTGCCAGCAGTGAACAGACAGGGGGGACCTATGGCTACACCTTC,CASSEQTGGTYGYTF
TRBV27,.,.,TRBJ1-1,TGTGCCAGCACCGTGATCTTTCTAAGCGCTGAAGCTTTCTTT,CASTVIFLSAEAFF
TRBV6-1,.,few,TRBJ2-7,TGTGCCAGCAGTGAAGCATGGGTAGGGGCCGGCGAGCAGTACTTC,CASSEAWVGAGEQYF
TRBV28,.,.,TRBJ1-2,TGTGCCAGCAGTTCCAGGGCGTATGGCTACACCTTC,CASSSRAYGYTF
TRBV27,TRBD2,.,TRBJ2-7,TGTGCCAGCAGACTAGCGGGAGAATATCTAGGCGAGCAGTACTTC,CASRLAGEYLGEQYF
TRBV10-2,.,.,TRBJ2-1,TGCGCCAGCAAGGGTCTACTAGACGGCGACAATGAGCAGTTCTTC,CASKGLLDGDNEQFF
TRBV6-5,TRBD1,.,TRBJ1-5,TGTGCCAGCAGTCCGACAGGGCGGCAGCCCCAGCATTTT,CASSPTGRQPQHF
TRBV7-8,.,.,TRBJ2-3,TGTGCCAGCAGCTCGCAACTCTCAGCTGATACGCAGTATTTT,CASSSQLSADTQYF
TRBV7-9,TRBD2,.,TRBJ2-7,TGTGCCAGCAGCTTAGGCGCTCTAGCGGGAGTGGGTGAGCAGTACTTC,CASSLGALAGVGEQYF
TRBV28,.,.,TRBJ2-7,TGTGCCAGCAGTTTCTCTGGTGTCCAGGGCTACGAGCAGTACTTC,CASSFSGVQGYEQYF
TRBV4-1,.,.,TRBJ2-3,TGCGCCAGCAGCCAGGACGGAATGAGAACAGATACGCAGTATTTT,CASSQDGMRTDTQYF
TRBV27,TRBD1,.,TRBJ1-1,TGTGCCAGCGGGGGACAGAGAAACACTGAAGCTTTCTTT,CASGGQRNTEAFF
TRBV18,.,.,TRBJ2-7,TGTGCCAGCTCGCCTCAACAGGGCGAGCAGTACTTC,CASSPQQGEQYF
TRBV7-9,.,.,TRBJ2-2,TGTGCCAGCAGCCCGTCGGGACTTAAACCCACCGGGGAGCTGTTTTTT,CASSPSGLKPTGELFF
TRBV11-1,.,.,TRBJ2-3,TGTGCCAGCAGCCTGGTGGGGGCTTTCACAGATACGCAGTATTTT,CASSLVGAFTDTQYF